This paragraph covers one T cell receptor beta chain sequence. CD4+ cells yielded CD45RA+ naive and CD45RA-negative memory subsets. J was trimmed by 5 bases and V by 10 bases; bases with no gene match: 4. The germline CDR1 and CDR2 sequences are ENHRY and SYGVKD. The CDR3 contains 13 residues. The sample originates from a study of shared clonotypes between healthy human individuals. The authors split each subset's genomic DNA evenly across several immunoSEQ plates. Sequencing was performed with immunoSEQ multiplex PCR; in TCRdb, only in-frame clones are kept and a portion is missing. Altogether roughly 2,300,000 clones are present, 85% to 95% being singletons, with the ten largest covering 0.37%.

Specimen: naive CD4+ T cells from PBMCs. Stated subset: CD45RA+ positively selected. The clonotype comes from a man aged 18-30 years in good health. Some clones in this sample may be carry-over from other donors' samples. This chain uses TRBV10-3 with TRBJ2-5; 13 nucleotides agree with TRBD2. CDR3 nucleotide sequence: TGTGCCACCCGACTAGCGGGAGGTGAGACCCAGTACTTC. Translating it yields CATRLAGGETQYF.